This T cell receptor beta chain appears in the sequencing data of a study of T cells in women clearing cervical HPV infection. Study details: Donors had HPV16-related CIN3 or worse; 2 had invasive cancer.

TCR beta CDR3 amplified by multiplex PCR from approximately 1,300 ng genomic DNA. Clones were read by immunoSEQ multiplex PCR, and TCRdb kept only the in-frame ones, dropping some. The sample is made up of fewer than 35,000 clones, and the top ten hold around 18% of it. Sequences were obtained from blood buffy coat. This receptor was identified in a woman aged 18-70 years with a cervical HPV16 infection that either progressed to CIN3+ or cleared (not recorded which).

CDR3 sequence: CASSGSRDTEAFF. The covered CDR3 bases are TGTGCCAGCAGTGGCAGTCGGGACACTGAA. This chain links TRBV6-2 or TRBV6-3 with TRBJ1-1, with D unresolved. The CDR3 end falls 3 residues outside the read, so it is completed with the germline J gene. V lost 5 bases and J lost 3, with 10 bases in between. CDR3 length: 13 residues. Per germline, CDR1 MNHEY and CDR2 SVGEGT.